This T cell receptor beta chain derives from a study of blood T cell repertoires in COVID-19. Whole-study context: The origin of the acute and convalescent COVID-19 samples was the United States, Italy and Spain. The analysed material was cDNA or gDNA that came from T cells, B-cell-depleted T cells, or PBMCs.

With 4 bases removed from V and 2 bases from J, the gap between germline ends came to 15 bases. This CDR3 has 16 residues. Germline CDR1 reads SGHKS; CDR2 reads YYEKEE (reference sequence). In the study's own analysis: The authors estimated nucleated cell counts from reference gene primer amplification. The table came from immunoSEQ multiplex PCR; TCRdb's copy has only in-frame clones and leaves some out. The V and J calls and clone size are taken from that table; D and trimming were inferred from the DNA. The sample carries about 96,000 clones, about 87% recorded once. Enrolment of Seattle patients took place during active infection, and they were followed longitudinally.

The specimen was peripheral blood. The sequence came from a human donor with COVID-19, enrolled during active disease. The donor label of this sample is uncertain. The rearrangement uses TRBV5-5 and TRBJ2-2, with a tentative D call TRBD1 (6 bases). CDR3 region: CASSVRRTVNTGELFF. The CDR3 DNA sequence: TGTGCCAGCAGCGTACGAAGGACAGTAAACACCGGGGAGCTGTTTTTT.